This TCR beta chain was sequenced during a study of blood T cell repertoires in COVID-19. Per germline, CDR1 LNHDA and CDR2 SQIVND (reference sequence). Deletions cut 5 bases from V and 0 bases from J, with 14 bases between. The CDR3 contains 16 residues. Using immunoSEQ multiplex PCR, the repertoire was profiled, and TCRdb retains in-frame clones only, with some absent. The sample lists about 36,000 clones, 75% to 90% occurring once. This chain connects TRBV19 to TRBJ1-5; D not resolved. This receptor was obtained from a man in his 70s with acute or convalescent COVID-19. The sample comprised peripheral blood. For the CDR3, the DNA is TGTGCCAGTAGTTCTTTGACGGAGATTAGCAATCAGCCCCAGCATTTT. Protein: CASSSLTEISNQPQHF.